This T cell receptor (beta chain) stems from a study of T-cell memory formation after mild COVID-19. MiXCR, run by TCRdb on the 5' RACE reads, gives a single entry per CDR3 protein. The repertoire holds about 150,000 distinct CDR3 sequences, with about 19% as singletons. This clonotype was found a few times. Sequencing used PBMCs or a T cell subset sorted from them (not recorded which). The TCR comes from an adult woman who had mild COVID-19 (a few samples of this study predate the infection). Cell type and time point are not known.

The CDR3 DNA follows: TGCGCCAGCAGCTTGGGGACAGGGCTCTACGAGCAGTACTTC. It encodes CASSLGTGLYEQYF. This chain connects TRBV5-1 to TRBJ2-7, with 8 nucleotides matching TRBD1. Germline lookup yields CDR1 SGHRS and CDR2 YFSETQ. V was pared by 0 bases and J by 3 bases, with 2 bases of the junction left unmatched. CDR3 length: 14 amino acids.